Listed below are T cell receptor beta chains from one sample, sequenced in a study of metastatic and nonmetastatic thyroid tumors. TCRdb redid the clone calls on the PCR reads using MiXCR. The sample shows 21,000 or so clones, around 16% of them seen only once. Material for sequencing was blood. All receptors derive from a female donor with papillary thyroid cancer or a benign thyroid nodule (not recorded which). Some clones in this sample may be carry-over from other donors' samples. CDR3s include the opening cysteine and the closing phenylalanine or tryptophan. The D gene is left open where the match is weak. Only part of the rows carry a size: once, few, many, or a class if the clone is expanded.

j_gene: TRBJ2-1; abundance: many; v_gene: TRBV15; d_gene: TRBD2; CDR3aa: CATSDSAGGARYNEQFF; CDR3nt: TGTGCCACCAGCGACTCGGCCGGGGGGGCGCGGTACAATGAGCAGTTCTTC
j_gene: TRBJ1-2; abundance: many; v_gene: TRBV30; d_gene: TRBD1; CDR3aa: CAWSVGQGDGYTF; CDR3nt: TGTGCCTGGAGTGTAGGCCAGGGGGATGGCTACACCTTC
j_gene: TRBJ2-7; abundance: many; v_gene: TRBV7-2; d_gene: .; CDR3aa: CASSFAASSYEQYF; CDR3nt: TGTGCCAGCAGCTTTGCGGCCAGCTCCTACGAGCAGTACTTC
j_gene: TRBJ2-7; abundance: many; v_gene: TRBV6-1; d_gene: .; CDR3aa: CASSSATSYEQYF; CDR3nt: TGTGCCAGCAGTTCGGCGACCTCCTACGAGCAGTACTTC
j_gene: TRBJ2-6; abundance: many; v_gene: TRBV5-1; d_gene: TRBD1; CDR3aa: CASRRTGDPGANVLTF; CDR3nt: TGCGCCAGCAGACGGACAGGGGATCCTGGGGCCAACGTCCTGACTTTC
j_gene: TRBJ2-1; abundance: many; v_gene: TRBV7-2; d_gene: .; CDR3aa: CASSSQDRGWNEQFF; CDR3nt: TGTGCCAGCAGCTCCCAGGACCGAGGGTGGAATGAGCAGTTCTTC
j_gene: TRBJ1-6; abundance: .; v_gene: TRBV6-2/TRBV6-3; d_gene: .; CDR3aa: CASSPGTTNSPLHF; CDR3nt: TGTGCCAGCAGCCCCGGGACGACGAATTCACCCCTCCACTTT
j_gene: TRBJ2-1; abundance: .; v_gene: TRBV24-1; d_gene: TRBD1; CDR3aa: CATRTSQGQGNYNEQFF; CDR3nt: TGTGCCACCAGAACTAGCCAGGGACAGGGGAATTACAATGAGCAGTTCTTC
j_gene: TRBJ1-2; abundance: .; v_gene: TRBV6-1; d_gene: TRBD1; CDR3aa: CASSEAEGTGGGGGYTF; CDR3nt: TGTGCCAGCAGTGAAGCGGAAGGGACAGGGGGCGGAGGTGGCTACACCTTC
j_gene: TRBJ1-4; abundance: many; v_gene: TRBV19; d_gene: .; CDR3aa: CASSWGSTNEKLFF; CDR3nt: TGTGCCAGTAGTTGGGGGTCAACTAATGAAAAACTGTTTTTT
j_gene: TRBJ2-3; abundance: many; v_gene: TRBV19; d_gene: .; CDR3aa: CASSTQGPPTQYF; CDR3nt: TGTGCCAGTAGTACACAGGGACCTCCCACACAGTATTTT
j_gene: TRBJ2-7; abundance: many; v_gene: TRBV9; d_gene: .; CDR3aa: CASSVGMAASYEQYF; CDR3nt: TGTGCCAGCAGCGTGGGGATGGCAGCCTCCTACGAGCAGTACTTC
j_gene: TRBJ2-1; abundance: many; v_gene: TRBV30; d_gene: TRBD1; CDR3aa: CAWRGQGNEQFF; CDR3nt: TGTGCCTGGAGAGGACAGGGCAATGAGCAGTTCTTC
j_gene: TRBJ2-1; abundance: many; v_gene: TRBV4-2; d_gene: .; CDR3aa: CASSQDSILYNEQFF; CDR3nt: TGTGCCAGCAGCCAAGACTCCATCCTTTACAATGAGCAGTTCTTC
j_gene: TRBJ2-7; abundance: .; v_gene: TRBV27; d_gene: .; CDR3aa: CASSLGATYEQYF; CDR3nt: TGTGCCAGCAGTTTAGGTGCTACCTACGAGCAGTACTTC
j_gene: TRBJ2-3; abundance: many; v_gene: TRBV6-1; d_gene: .; CDR3aa: CASGQETSTDTQYF; CDR3nt: TGTGCCAGCGGGCAGGAGACTAGCACAGATACGCAGTATTTT
j_gene: TRBJ2-6; abundance: .; v_gene: TRBV5-1; d_gene: TRBD1; CDR3aa: CASSMNRQGALGANVLTF; CDR3nt: TGCGCCAGCAGCATGAACCGACAGGGGGCGCTTGGGGCCAACGTCCTGACTTTC
j_gene: TRBJ2-7; abundance: many; v_gene: TRBV5-4; d_gene: TRBD1; CDR3aa: CASSTRTGGLGEQYF; CDR3nt: TGTGCCAGCAGCACCAGGACAGGGGGCTTAGGCGAGCAGTACTTC
j_gene: TRBJ2-1; abundance: many; v_gene: TRBV5-1; d_gene: TRBD1; CDR3aa: CASSRDRAYNEQFF; CDR3nt: TGCGCCAGCAGCCGGGACAGGGCCTACAATGAGCAGTTCTTC
j_gene: TRBJ2-5; abundance: many; v_gene: TRBV18; d_gene: TRBD1; CDR3aa: CASSQTGDGETQYF; CDR3nt: TGTGCCAGCTCACAGACAGGGGATGGAGAGACCCAGTACTTC
j_gene: TRBJ1-5; abundance: many; v_gene: TRBV28; d_gene: .; CDR3aa: CASSLTYNNQPQHF; CDR3nt: TGTGCCAGCAGTTTAACCTATAATAATCAGCCCCAGCATTTT
j_gene: TRBJ1-1; abundance: many; v_gene: TRBV29-1; d_gene: .; CDR3aa: CSVQSSAILAFF; CDR3nt: TGCAGCGTGCAGTCCTCCGCGATTCTAGCTTTCTTT
j_gene: TRBJ2-2; abundance: many; v_gene: TRBV5-4; d_gene: .; CDR3aa: CASSMLAKDTGELFF; CDR3nt: TGTGCCAGCAGCATGCTAGCGAAAGACACCGGGGAGCTGTTTTTT
j_gene: TRBJ2-3; abundance: many; v_gene: TRBV28; d_gene: .; CDR3aa: CASRKTGWTDTQYF; CDR3nt: TGTGCCAGCAGAAAGACCGGGTGGACAGATACGCAGTATTTT
j_gene: TRBJ2-7; abundance: .; v_gene: TRBV7-2; d_gene: .; CDR3aa: CVSSFALYEQYF; CDR3nt: TGTGTCAGCAGCTTTGCCCTCTACGAGCAGTACTTC
j_gene: TRBJ2-1; abundance: few; v_gene: TRBV7-2; d_gene: .; CDR3aa: CASSLKRREQFF; CDR3nt: TGTGCCAGCAGCTTAAAGCGAAGGGAGCAGTTCTTC
j_gene: TRBJ1-2; abundance: many; v_gene: TRBV6-4; d_gene: .; CDR3aa: CASISGGAGGYTF; CDR3nt: TGTGCCAGCATCTCGGGGGGTGCGGGTGGCTACACCTTC
j_gene: TRBJ1-3; abundance: medium-sized; v_gene: TRBV5-1; d_gene: TRBD1; CDR3aa: CASSGSTGEAGNTIYF; CDR3nt: TGCGCCAGCAGCGGGTCGACAGGGGAAGCTGGAAACACCATATATTTT
j_gene: TRBJ2-7; abundance: .; v_gene: TRBV20-1; d_gene: .; CDR3aa: CSARGPGTAYEQYF; CDR3nt: TGCAGTGCTAGAGGCCCCGGGACGGCCTACGAGCAGTACTTC
j_gene: TRBJ2-7; abundance: few; v_gene: TRBV6-1; d_gene: TRBD2; CDR3aa: CASKASGSDEQYF; CDR3nt: TGTGCCAGCAAGGCTAGCGGGAGTGACGAGCAGTACTTC
j_gene: TRBJ1-1; abundance: many; v_gene: TRBV5-6; d_gene: .; CDR3aa: CASSPGPRGRNTEAFF; CDR3nt: TGTGCCAGCAGCCCCGGGCCCCGGGGTAGGAACACTGAAGCTTTCTTT
j_gene: TRBJ2-1; abundance: .; v_gene: TRBV7-7; d_gene: .; CDR3aa: CASSLAVTDEQFF; CDR3nt: TGTGCTAGCAGCCTAGCAGTTACGGATGAGCAGTTCTTC
j_gene: TRBJ2-5; abundance: few; v_gene: TRBV18; d_gene: .; CDR3aa: CASSPRRHGGVRETQYF; CDR3nt: TGTGCCAGCTCACCCCGAAGACACGGGGGAGTTAGGGAGACCCAGTACTTC
j_gene: TRBJ2-7; abundance: many; v_gene: TRBV10-2; d_gene: TRBD1; CDR3aa: CASTTRDRGYEQYF; CDR3nt: TGCGCCAGTACAACCCGGGACAGGGGATACGAGCAGTACTTC
j_gene: TRBJ1-1; abundance: many; v_gene: TRBV6-1; d_gene: .; CDR3aa: CASSVGVNTEAFF; CDR3nt: TGTGCCAGCAGTGTGGGAGTTAACACTGAAGCTTTCTTT
j_gene: TRBJ2-1; abundance: many; v_gene: TRBV29-1; d_gene: TRBD1; CDR3aa: CSADDRGANNEQFF; CDR3nt: TGCAGCGCTGATGACAGGGGGGCAAACAATGAGCAGTTCTTC
j_gene: TRBJ2-3; abundance: many; v_gene: TRBV5-4; d_gene: TRBD2; CDR3aa: CASSFSASGMFADTQYF; CDR3nt: TGTGCCAGCAGCTTCTCGGCTAGCGGGATGTTTGCAGATACGCAGTATTTT
j_gene: TRBJ2-4; abundance: many; v_gene: TRBV10-2; d_gene: .; CDR3aa: CASSPTVLAKNIQYF; CDR3nt: TGCGCCAGCAGCCCCACTGTGCTAGCCAAAAACATTCAGTACTTC
j_gene: TRBJ2-1; abundance: many; v_gene: TRBV11-2; d_gene: TRBD1; CDR3aa: CASSIDRGRVEQFF; CDR3nt: TGTGCCAGCAGCATTGACAGGGGGCGGGTTGAGCAGTTCTTC
j_gene: TRBJ2-1; abundance: many; v_gene: TRBV25-1; d_gene: TRBD2; CDR3aa: CASSGSGRTANEQFF; CDR3nt: TGTGCCAGCAGTGGAAGCGGGAGGACCGCCAATGAGCAGTTCTTC
j_gene: TRBJ2-1; abundance: many; v_gene: TRBV5-4; d_gene: .; CDR3aa: CASLPEVGYNEQFF; CDR3nt: TGTGCCAGCCTGCCCGAAGTAGGATACAATGAGCAGTTCTTC
j_gene: TRBJ1-1; abundance: .; v_gene: TRBV4-1; d_gene: TRBD1; CDR3aa: CAAQGGAGNTEAFF; CDR3nt: TGCGCCGCGCAGGGGGGCGCTGGGAACACTGAAGCTTTCTTT
j_gene: TRBJ1-2; abundance: many; v_gene: TRBV6-1; d_gene: .; CDR3aa: CASSEAVRGGGDGYTF; CDR3nt: TGTGCCAGCAGTGAAGCGGTACGGGGGGGAGGCGATGGCTACACCTTC
j_gene: TRBJ2-1; abundance: many; v_gene: TRBV9; d_gene: .; CDR3aa: CASSVGGQSYNEQFF; CDR3nt: TGTGCCAGCAGCGTAGGTGGACAGTCCTACAATGAGCAGTTCTTC
j_gene: TRBJ1-1; abundance: many; v_gene: TRBV4-1; d_gene: .; CDR3aa: CASSPTAVRTEAFF; CDR3nt: TGCGCCAGCAGCCCGACAGCAGTTAGGACTGAAGCTTTCTTT
j_gene: TRBJ2-7; abundance: many; v_gene: TRBV30; d_gene: TRBD1; CDR3aa: CAWSGTGDYEQYF; CDR3nt: TGTGCCTGGTCCGGGACAGGTGACTACGAGCAGTACTTC
j_gene: TRBJ2-5; abundance: many; v_gene: TRBV6-1; d_gene: .; CDR3aa: CASRPVPDQYF; CDR3nt: TGTGCCAGCAGACCCGTCCCGGACCAGTACTTC
j_gene: TRBJ2-2; abundance: medium-sized; v_gene: TRBV6-2/TRBV6-3; d_gene: TRBD2; CDR3aa: CASSTGTSEVGELFF; CDR3nt: TGTGCCAGCAGTACTGGGACTAGCGAGGTCGGGGAGCTGTTTTTT
j_gene: TRBJ2-3; abundance: many; v_gene: TRBV4-3; d_gene: TRBD2; CDR3aa: CASSQGHSGRPDTQYF; CDR3nt: TGCGCCAGCAGCCAAGGTCATAGCGGGAGACCAGATACGCAGTATTTT
j_gene: TRBJ2-5; abundance: .; v_gene: TRBV6-1; d_gene: .; CDR3aa: CASREWEALKETQYF; CDR3nt: TGTGCCAGCAGGGAGTGGGAGGCCCTTAAAGAGACCCAGTACTTC